This TCR beta chain comes out of a study of cytomegalovirus exposure and HLA in healthy donors. About this clone: The antigen remains undetermined.

V shed 1 base and J 3 bases; nucleotides not matched to a gene: 0. This CDR3 region has 14 residues. CDR1 and CDR2 from the germline V gene are MGHRA and YSYEKL. Points from the study as a whole: Previous analysis showed most TCR beta V segments were productive about 87% or about 30% of the time.

This PCR relied on a set of 60 Vbeta primers and 13 Jbeta primers. Generated by immunoSEQ multiplex PCR, the TCRdb table keeps only in-frame clones and is missing some. The table lists around 140,000 clones, around 77% of them singletons. This receptor was identified in a woman aged 55-69 years in good health and CMV-seronegative. The chain joins TRBV4-1 to TRBJ1-1; 9 bases are shared with TRBD1. Sequenced: PBMCs. CDR3 residues: CASSQGTGDTEAFF. In DNA, the CDR3 is TGCGCCAGCAGCCAAGGGACAGGGGACACTGAAGCTTTCTTT.